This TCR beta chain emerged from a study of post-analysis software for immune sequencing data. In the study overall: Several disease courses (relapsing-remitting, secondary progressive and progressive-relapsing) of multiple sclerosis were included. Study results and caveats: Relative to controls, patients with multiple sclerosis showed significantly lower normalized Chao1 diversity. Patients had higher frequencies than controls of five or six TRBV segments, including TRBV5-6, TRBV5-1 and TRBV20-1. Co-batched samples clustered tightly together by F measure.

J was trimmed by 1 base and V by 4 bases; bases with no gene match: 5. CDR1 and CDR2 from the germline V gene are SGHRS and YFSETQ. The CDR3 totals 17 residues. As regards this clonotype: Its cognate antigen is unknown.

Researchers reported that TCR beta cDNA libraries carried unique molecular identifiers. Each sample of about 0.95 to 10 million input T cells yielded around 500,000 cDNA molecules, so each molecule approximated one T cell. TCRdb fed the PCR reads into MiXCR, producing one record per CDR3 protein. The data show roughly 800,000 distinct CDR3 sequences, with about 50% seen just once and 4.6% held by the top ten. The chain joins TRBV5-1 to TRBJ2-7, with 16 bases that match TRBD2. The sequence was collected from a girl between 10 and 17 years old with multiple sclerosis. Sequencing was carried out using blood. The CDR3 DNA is TGCGCCAGCAGCCCGGGGACTAGCGGGAGGGGGTCCTACGAGCAGTACTTC. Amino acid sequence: CASSPGTSGRGSYEQYF.